The 31 T cell receptor beta chains given below trace back to one sample, sequenced in a study of tumor-infiltrating lymphocytes in primary liver carcinoma (TCRdb year 2017). Sequencing was performed on an Illumina HiSeq 2500. TCRbeta-specific cDNA was reverse-transcribed from 500 ng total RNA using a constant-region primer and ProtoScript II reverse transcriptase. TCRbeta libraries were built with three nested multiplex PCR rounds, a slightly modified ARM-PCR procedure. Each of the first two PCR rounds ran for about 10 cycles using multiplex TRBV1-TRBV30 forward primers together with a Cbeta reverse primer. TCRdb reworked the public reads: Q25 trimming with fastp, MiXCR clone assembly, productive beta chains retained. Rows merge per CDR3 protein into single entries with the most common DNA and genes. The sample table holds hundreds of thousands of distinct CDR3 sequences, of which 65% were seen once. The top ten hold roughly 9% of the sample.

Blood RNA was extracted from unsorted whole blood using TRIzol reagent, and germline DNA was obtained with the DNeasy Blood & Tissue kit. The sample taken for sequencing was peripheral blood. These receptors originate from a man aged 40-50 years with primary liver carcinoma and hepatitis B virus infection.

Comment on this clonotype: The junction differs from germline at one of its ends, possibly a read error. The rearrangement links TRBV6-1 to TRBJ2-3; D ambiguous. CDR1 and CDR2 (germline): MNHNS, SASEGT. This CDR3 has 11 amino acids. The CDR3, as DNA: TGTGCCAACAGCCACACAGATACGCGGTATTTT. Its translation: CANSHTDTRYF.

This clonotype occurred a few times. This likely comes from a read error, as the CDR3 has no conserved phenylalanine or tryptophan at its end. For the CDR3, the DNA is TGTGCCAGCAGCCTCGGGACGGAGAATCAGCCCCAGCATCTT. This sequence encodes CASSLGTENQPQHL. The V gene is TRBV12-3 or TRBV12-4, the J gene TRBJ1-5; a possible D gene is TRBD1 (5 bases). This CDR3 comprises 14 residues. V lost 6 bases to trimming and J lost 4 bases, with 13 bases between them.

A single count supports this clonotype. A much larger clone sits a single nucleotide away, making a read error possible. This chain connects TRBV6-2 or TRBV6-3 to TRBJ2-5; 14 nucleotides agree with TRBD2. Losses at the gene ends were 4 bases for V and 4 bases for J; bases not matched to a gene: 11. The CDR3 is made up of 18 amino acids. Germline CDR1 MNHEY, CDR2 SVGEGT. CDR3 DNA: TGTGCCAGCAGTTTCCCGACTAGCGGGAGGGCCCATGGAGAGACCCAGTACTTC. Its protein product is CASSFPTSGRAHGETQYF.

About this clonotype itself: A read error is possible here, since a much larger clone lies one base away. The chain uses TRBV13 and TRBJ2-7, with D possibly matching TRBD1 (5 bases). V was pared by 6 bases and J by 2 bases, with 17 bases between. The CDR3 loop spans 15 amino acids. Germline CDR1 is PRHDT and CDR2 is FYEKMQ (reference sequence). The DNA of the CDR3 is TGTGCCAGCAGTTCCGGCCGGACACTCACCTACGAGCAGTACTTC. As protein: CASSSGRTLTYEQYF.

Concerning this clonotype: Germline is not matched at one junction end, which may reflect a read error. The rearrangement uses TRBV5-6 and TRBJ2-7, with TRBD2 identical over 8 bases. The CDR3 contains 15 residues. Germline CDR1 reads SGHDT; CDR2 reads YYEEEE. CDR3 sequence reads: CASSRGLVGAYEQSF. Here the CDR3 DNA reads TGTGCCAGCAGCCGGGGACTAGTCGGCGCCTACGAGCAGTCCTTC. Full variable domain (missing parts from reference TRBV5-6 and TRBJ2-7): DAGVTQSPTHLIKTRGQQVTLRCSPKSGHDTVSWYQQALGQGPQFIFQYYEEEERQRGNFPDRFSGHQFPNYSSELNVNALLLGDSALYLCASSRGLVGAYEQSFGPGTRLTVT.

Details on this clonotype: Relative to the germline gene, one junction end is altered; a read error may explain this. The J gene is TRBJ2-1, the V gene TRBV28; possibly TRBD2 for D (5 bases). The CDR3 is made up of 17 amino acids. Germline V gene lookup returns CDR1 MDHEN and CDR2 SYDVKM. CDR3 in amino acids: CASSSGVAVNFYSEQFF. The CDR3, as DNA: TGTGCCAGCAGTTCCGGGGTCGCGGTGAACTTCTACAGTGAGCAGTTCTTC.

This clonotype has more than one count but fewer than ten. The chain combines TRBV5-1 with TRBJ2-7; TRBD2 matches 8 bases. V dropped 4 bases and J dropped 3; count of bases not matched to a gene: 9. The CDR3 sequence is 15 residues long. Germline CDR1 SGHRS, CDR2 YFSETQ. The CDR3 sequence is CASSPEVSGSYEQYF. In DNA, the CDR3 is TGCGCCAGCAGCCCCGAAGTGAGCGGGAGCTACGAGCAGTACTTC.

Concerning this clonotype itself: This likely comes from a read error, as the CDR3 has no conserved phenylalanine or tryptophan at its end. The rearrangement uses TRBV10-1 and TRBJ2-3, with 10 nucleotides matching TRBD2. The germline gives CDR1 WNHNN, CDR2 SYGVQD (reference sequence). This CDR3 is 14 amino acids long. The CDR3 loop is CASSSGRASDMQYL. CDR3 nucleotide sequence: TGCGCCAGCAGTAGCGGGAGGGCCTCGGATATGCAGTATTTG.

The genes are TRBV6-1 and TRBJ1-1; perhaps TRBD1 as D (6 bases). This CDR3 contains 17 residues. Trimming took 1 base from V and 2 from J, leaving 17 bases between them. In germline, CDR1 is MNHNS, CDR2 SASEGT. The chain's CDR3 is CASSEGEGQGTNTEAFF. CDR3 in DNA: TGTGCCAGCAGTGAAGGTGAGGGGCAGGGGACTAACACTGAAGCTTTCTTT.

With respect to this clonotype: One junction end does not reproduce the germline sequence, and a read error may be involved. V and J are TRBV5-1 and TRBJ2-7; TRBD1 matches 10 bases. Germline V CDR1 and CDR2: SGHRS, YFSETQ. The CDR3 loop spans 14 amino acids. CDR3 in amino acids: CSSSPIGTGAEQYF. The CDR3 DNA follows: TGCTCCAGCAGCCCGATCGGGACAGGGGCCGAGCAGTACTTC. The variable domain in full, completed from reference TRBV5-1 and TRBJ2-7, reads KAGVTQTPRYLIKTRGQQVTLSCSPISGHRSVSWYQQTPGQGLQFLFEYFSETQRNKGNFPGRFSGRQFSNSRSEMNVSTLELGDSALYLCSSSPIGTGAEQYFGPGTRLTVT.

The chain has TRBV11-3 and TRBJ2-5, with D tentatively TRBD2 (5 bases). The germline V gene encodes CDR1 SGHNT and CDR2 YENEEA. There are 13 residues in the CDR3. The V end was cut by 5 bases, the J end by 13 bases, with 20 bases between. The CDR3 DNA is TGTGCCAGCAGCGGGGAAGGAAGGGAGACCTTGTACTTC. Encoded protein: CASSGEGRETLYF.

This clonotype has a single count. One end of the junction fails to match germline, which may point to a read error. The chain couples TRBV14 to TRBJ2-1; 9 bases are shared with TRBD2. CDR1 is SGHDN, CDR2 FVKESK, per germline. This CDR3 is built from 14 residues. The CDR3 nucleotides read TGTGCCAGCAACCAAAATACACGCACTAGCGGGCAGCTCTTC. It encodes CASNQNTRTSGQLF.

Only a few counts were recorded for this clonotype. The gene calls are TRBV28 and TRBJ2-5; a possible D gene is TRBD2 (6 bases). Germline V gene sequence: CDR1 MDHEN, CDR2 SYDVKM. The CDR3 extends over 15 amino acids. V dropped 6 bases and J dropped 2 bases, with 16 bases sitting between them. The CDR3 DNA sequence: TGTGCCAGCAGCCATAGCGGAGAGGGTCAAGAGACCCAGTACTTC. Protein sequence: CASSHSGEGQETQYF. The variable domain in full, completed from reference TRBV28 and TRBJ2-5, reads DVKVTQSSRYLVKRTGEKVFLECVQDMDHENMFWYRQDPGLGLRLIYFSYDVKMKEKGDIPEGYSVSREKKERFSLILESASTNQTSMYLCASSHSGEGQETQYFGPGTRLLVL.

Of note for this clonotype: The CDR3 ends on some other residue instead of the conserved phenylalanine or tryptophan, so this is likely a read error. This chain links TRBV11-3 with TRBJ2-3; 12 bases match TRBD2. The CDR3 totals 17 residues. Germline assignment: CDR1 SGHNT and CDR2 YENEEA. The junction had 10 bases not matched to a gene; V was cut back by 3 bases and J by 6 bases. CDR3 amino acids: CASSFGLAGGSEDTQYY. The CDR3 region has the DNA TGTGCCAGCAGCTTCGGTCTAGCGGGAGGGTCCGAGGATACGCAGTATTAT.

The chain combines TRBV30 with TRBJ2-7; tentative D call: TRBD1 (6 bases). The CDR3 runs 14 residues. Germline V CDR1 and CDR2: GTSNPN, SVGIG (reference sequence). Trimming pared 0 bases from V and 2 bases from J, leaving 11 bases between. The DNA for the CDR3 is TGTGCCTGGAGTGTACGCAGGGGCCCCTACGAGCAGTACTTC. It encodes CAWSVRRGPYEQYF.

Comments on this clonotype: Germline is not matched at one junction end, which may reflect a read error. The V call is TRBV29-1, the J call TRBJ2-7; 7 bases map to TRBD1. This CDR3 has 15 amino acids. CDR1 and CDR2 from the germline V gene are SQVTM and ANQGSEA. The CDR3 sequence is CSVSHGIGGSYEQYF. The CDR3, as DNA: TGCAGCGTTTCGCACGGGATAGGGGGCTCGTACGAGCAATACTTC.

V and J are TRBV7-2 and TRBJ1-5; 10 nucleotides align to TRBD1. CDR1 and CDR2 (germline): SGHTA, FQGNSA. The CDR3 is made up of 16 amino acids. V shed 5 bases and J 2 bases; nucleotides not matched to a gene: 6. CDR3 sequence reads: CASSRTGGSGNQPQHF. DNA of the CDR3: TGTGCCAGCAGCCGGACAGGGGGAAGCGGCAATCAGCCCCAGCATTTT.

On this clonotype itself: The junction differs from germline at one of its ends, possibly a read error. CDR3 in amino acids: CASSPTSFSYNEQLF. The CDR3 coding sequence is TGTGCCAGCAGCCCAACTAGCTTTTCCTACAATGAGCAGCTCTTC. The rearrangement uses TRBV11-3 and TRBJ2-1, with D perhaps matching TRBD2 (6 bases). Looked up from germline, CDR1 is SGHNT and CDR2 is YENEEA. The CDR3 runs 15 residues.

On this clonotype: One junction end disagrees with the germline gene, perhaps due to a read error. The rearrangement uses TRBV29-1 and TRBJ2-6, with D perhaps given as TRBD1 or TRBD2 (5 bases each). The V gene's germline CDR1 is SQVTM and CDR2 ANQGSEA. The CDR3 is 10 residues long. The CDR3 bases are TGCAGCGTGGGGACCAACGTTCTGACTTTC. It codes for CSVGTNVLTF. The whole variable domain, remainder taken from reference TRBV29-1 and TRBJ2-6, is SAVISQKPSRDICQRGTSLTIQCQVDSQVTMMFWYRQQPGQSLTLIATANQGSEATYESGFVIDKFPISRPNLTFSTLTVSNMSPEDSSIYLCSVGTNVLTFGAGSRLTVL.

This clonotype was seen repeatedly, ten times or more. The chain combines TRBV4-3 with TRBJ2-1; TRBD2 agrees at 9 bases. Germline CDR1 reads LGHNA; CDR2 reads YSLEER. Losses at the gene ends were 1 base for V and 8 bases for J; bases not matched to a gene: 6. The length of the CDR3 is 15 residues. The CDR3, as DNA: TGCGCCAGCAGCCAAGCGGCGGGAGGGAGGTATGAGCAGTTCTTC. Amino acids: CASSQAAGGRYEQFF.

This clonotype was seen a handful of times. V usage is TRBV30 and J usage is TRBJ2-2; D is perhaps TRBD2 (5 bases). V was clipped by 1 base and J by 1 base, with 7 bases between them. Germline loops: CDR1 GTSNPN, CDR2 SVGIG (reference sequence). The CDR3 covers 14 residues. CDR3 bases: TGTGCCTGGAGTGAGGACTGGAACACCGGGGAGCTGTTTTTT. Translated: CAWSEDWNTGELFF.

The V and J genes are TRBV7-9 and TRBJ2-3; 7 bases are a match to TRBD1. V dropped 3 bases and J dropped 6; count of bases not matched to a gene: 6. Germline CDR1 SEHNR, CDR2 FQNEAQ (reference sequence). The CDR3 loop spans 14 amino acids. The CDR3 DNA sequence: TGTGCCAGCAGCTTGGTATCACAGGGGGATACGCAGTATTTT. Translated: CASSLVSQGDTQYF.

The V gene is TRBV28, the J gene TRBJ1-4; tentatively, D is TRBD1 (6 bases). CDR1 is MDHEN and CDR2 is SYDVKM in the germline V gene. This CDR3 is built from 14 residues. The germline V and J ends were trimmed by 7 bases and 0 bases, with 9 bases remaining between them. In nucleotides, the CDR3 is TGTGCCAGCAATCGACAGGCAACTAATGAAAAACTGTTTTTT. It codes for CASNRQATNEKLFF.

As to this clonotype: One junction end disagrees with the germline gene, perhaps due to a read error. The genes are TRBV11-1 and TRBJ2-1, with 7 nucleotides matching TRBD2. Germline V lookup: CDR1 SGHAT, CDR2 FQDESV (reference sequence). The CDR3 runs 14 residues. CDR3 nucleotide sequence: TGTGTCAGCAGCGGGAAGTGGGGGGTTGATGAGCAGCTCTTC. It specifies CVSSGKWGVDEQLF.

In the case of this clonotype: A single base separates this from a much larger clone, so it may be a read error. This chain joins TRBV4-2 and TRBJ1-2; TRBD1 aligns across 10 bases. Per germline, CDR1 LGHNA and CDR2 YNFKEQ. The CDR3 has 16 amino acids. CDR3 sequence: CVSSQVGQGRDYGYTF. CDR3 sequence (DNA): TGTGTCAGCAGCCAGGTGGGACAGGGGCGAGACTATGGCTACACCTTC.

Turning to this clonotype: This sequence may be a read error, since a much larger clone differs from it by one base. The chain employs TRBV5-6 and TRBJ2-5, with no clear D. This CDR3 is built from 14 residues. Germline CDR1 is SGHDT and CDR2 is YYEEEE. V dropped 4 bases and J dropped 5 bases, with 15 bases sitting between them. The CDR3 protein is CASSDRRVWETQYF. The CDR3, as DNA: TGTGCCAGCAGCGATCGTAGGGTGTGGGAGACCCAGTACTTC. The full variable domain, completed using reference TRBV5-6 and TRBJ2-5, is DAGVTQSPTHLIKTRGQQVTLRCSPKSGHDTVSWYQQALGQGPQFIFQYYEEEERQRGNFPDRFSGHQFPNYSSELNVNALLLGDSALYLCASSDRRVWETQYFGPGTRLLVL.

Of note for this clonotype: A much larger clone differs from this one at a single base, so this may be a read error. V usage is TRBV6-6 and J usage is TRBJ2-2, with TRBD2 matching 14 bases. The CDR3 has 16 amino acids. Germline CDR1 MNHNY, CDR2 SVGAGI (reference sequence). J gave up 2 bases and V 6 bases, and 2 bases lay outside the gene matches. Here the CDR3 reads CASRGTSGRNTGELFF. The CDR3 nucleotides are TGTGCCAGCAGAGGGACTAGCGGGAGAAACACCGGGGAGCTGTTTTTT.

This clonotype was observed many times. One end of the junction does not line up with germline, which may come from a read error. This CDR3 reads CASSPGGSRQATVSF. In nucleotides, the CDR3 is TGTGCCAGCAGTCCGGGAGGATCAAGACAGGCCACAGTCTCCTTC. This chain connects TRBV28 to TRBJ2-5; D might be TRBD2 (7 bases). Germline V CDR1 and CDR2: MDHEN, SYDVKM. The CDR3 length is 15 residues.

Note on this clonotype: A much larger clone differs from this one at a single base, so this may be a read error. The chain joins TRBV6-1 to TRBJ2-7; TRBD2 is a possible D gene (6 bases). This CDR3 is built from 15 residues. In germline, CDR1 is MNHNS, CDR2 SASEGT. Trimming removed 6 bases at V and 0 bases at J, with 15 bases between. The DNA for the CDR3 is TGTGCCAGCAGGGAGCGGGTGACTTACTCCTACGAGCAGTACTTC. Its translation: CASRERVTYSYEQYF.

The rearrangement links TRBV4-2 to TRBJ2-1; D remains ambiguous. The CDR3 loop spans 15 amino acids. V gave up 6 bases and J gave up 9 bases, with 21 bases separating them. Looked up from germline, CDR1 is LGHNA and CDR2 is YNFKEQ. For the CDR3, the DNA is TGTGCCAGCAGGGCCTTTGGCGGTTCAAACGGTGAGCAGTTCTTC. Its translation: CASRAFGGSNGEQFF.

This clonotype was counted at least ten times. J is TRBJ1-2 and V is TRBV29-1; D unclear. The CDR3 has 12 amino acids. Germline CDR1 is SQVTM and CDR2 is ANQGSEA. V dropped 2 bases and J dropped 6 bases, with 10 bases sitting between them. CDR3 sequence reads: CSVESTGHGYTF. Here the CDR3 DNA reads TGCAGCGTTGAAAGCACCGGTCATGGCTACACCTTC.